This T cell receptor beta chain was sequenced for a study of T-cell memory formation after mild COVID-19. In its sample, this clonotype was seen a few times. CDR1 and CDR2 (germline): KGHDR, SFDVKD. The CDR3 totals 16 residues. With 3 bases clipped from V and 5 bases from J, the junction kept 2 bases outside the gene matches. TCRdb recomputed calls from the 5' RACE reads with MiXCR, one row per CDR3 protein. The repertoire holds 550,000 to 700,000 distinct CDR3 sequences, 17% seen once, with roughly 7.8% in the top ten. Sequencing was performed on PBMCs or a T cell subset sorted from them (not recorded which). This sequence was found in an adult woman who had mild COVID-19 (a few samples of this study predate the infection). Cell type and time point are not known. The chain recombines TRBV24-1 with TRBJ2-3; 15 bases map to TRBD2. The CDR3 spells CATSDVGLAGGDTQYF. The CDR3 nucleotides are TGTGCCACCAGTGATGTGGGACTAGCGGGAGGAGATACGCAGTATTTT.